This TCR beta chain derives from a study of blood T cell repertoires in COVID-19. Method: immunoSEQ multiplex PCR; TCRdb's copy keeps in-frame clones and lacks some. The data show fewer than 250,000 clones, 75% to 90% seen once. The CDR3 contains 15 residues. The V end lost 4 bases, the J end lost 7 bases, and 18 bases lay between the germline ends. Germline V gene data show CDR1 as SGHTS and CDR2 as YDEGEE. The TCR was taken from a woman in her 70s with active or convalescent COVID-19. Sequencing was carried out using peripheral blood. V is TRBV5-8 and J is TRBJ2-1; weak D call: TRBD2 (5 bases). The CDR3 spells CASSRPGDLGNEQFF. The CDR3 bases are TGTGCCAGCAGCCGCCCCGGGGATCTCGGGAATGAGCAGTTCTTC.